Presented here are 8 T cell receptor beta chains from one specimen sequenced in a study of cytomegalovirus exposure and HLA in healthy donors. It was with 60 Vbeta and 13 Jbeta primers that the PCR ran. Some clones are missing from TCRdb's copy, which holds only in-frame ones; the method was immunoSEQ multiplex PCR. The table has fewer than 150,000 clones, roughly 76% seen once; the top ten hold approximately 1.1%. Sequencing used PBMCs. The receptors were sampled from a female donor in good health and CMV-seronegative.

The DNA of the CDR3 is TGTGCCAGCAGCCAAGACTCTAACGGGGGTCACAATGAGCAGTTCTTC. Its protein is CASSQDSNGGHNEQFF. This chain connects TRBV4-2 to TRBJ2-1, with D tentatively TRBD2 (6 bases). The CDR3 contains 16 residues. The germline CDR1 and CDR2 sequences are LGHNA and YNFKEQ. V lost 0 bases to trimming and J lost 5 bases, with 14 bases between them.

CDR3 region: CASSPEGATYGYTF. The CDR3, as DNA: TGCGCCAGCAGCCCAGAAGGGGCTACTTATGGCTACACCTTC. The chain has TRBV5-1 and TRBJ1-2; D may be TRBD1 (5 bases). The germline V gene has CDR1 SGHRS and CDR2 YFSETQ. This CDR3 has 14 residues. V was cut by 4 bases and J by 5 bases, with 15 bases left in between.

V gene TRBV5-8 combines with J gene TRBJ2-1, with D possibly matching TRBD1 (5 bases). V was cut by 4 bases and J by 0 bases, with 17 bases left in between. The germline CDR1 and CDR2 sequences are SGHTS and YDEGEE. The CDR3 is 17 amino acids. The CDR3 nucleotides are TGTGCCAGCAGCCCTACGGACATCTTGGACTCCTACAATGAGCAGTTCTTC. It encodes CASSPTDILDSYNEQFF.

This rearrangement joins TRBV4-1 to TRBJ2-7; 8 bases are a match to TRBD1. The CDR3 extends over 13 amino acids. J lost 4 bases, V lost 2 bases, and 1 base had no gene match. Germline lookup yields CDR1 MGHRA and CDR2 YSYEKL. CDR3 protein: CASSQTGGYEQYF. In DNA, the CDR3 is TGCGCCAGCAGCCAAACAGGGGGATACGAGCAGTACTTC.

This rearrangement joins TRBV15 to TRBJ1-5; the D gene is possibly TRBD1 (5 bases). This CDR3 contains 14 residues. Trimming stripped 1 base from V and 6 bases from J, with 10 bases between. In germline, CDR1 is LNHNV, CDR2 YYDKDF (reference sequence). CDR3 sequence (DNA): TGTGCCACCAGCAGAGGGGGGGAGGTTCAGCCCCAGCATTTT. Amino acid sequence: CATSRGGEVQPQHF.

Only one count was recorded for this clone. V gene TRBV5-6 combines with J gene TRBJ2-7; D might be TRBD2 (5 bases). The CDR3 consists of 14 residues. Between the trimmed V and J ends, which lost 3 bases and 2 bases, there was a span of 12 bases. Germline CDR1 reads SGHDT; CDR2 reads YYEEEE. The CDR3 spells CASSSELGPYEQYF. CDR3 nucleotides: TGTGCCAGCAGCTCAGAACTAGGCCCCTACGAGCAGTACTTC.

This chain uses TRBV29-1 with TRBJ1-2; D possibly corresponds to TRBD1 (5 bases). The CDR3 length is 14 residues. In germline, CDR1 is SQVTM, CDR2 ANQGSEA. V was trimmed by 0 bases and J by 8 bases, leaving 16 bases between them. The CDR3 region is CSVEDREFLQGYTF. The CDR3, as DNA: TGCAGCGTTGAAGACAGGGAATTCCTTCAGGGCTACACCTTC. Variable domain in full (rest from reference TRBV29-1 and TRBJ1-2): SAVISQKPSRDICQRGTSLTIQCQVDSQVTMMFWYRQQPGQSLTLIATANQGSEATYESGFVIDKFPISRPNLTFSTLTVSNMSPEDSSIYLCSVEDREFLQGYTFGSGTRLTVV.

The gene calls are TRBV5-8 and TRBJ2-1; 12 bases map to TRBD2. The CDR3 runs to 19 residues. The ends lost 2 bases at V and 0 bases at J; junction bases unmatched: 9. Germline V gene sequence: CDR1 SGHTS, CDR2 YDEGEE. Written as DNA, the CDR3 is TGTGCCAGCAGCTTTGCGACTAGCGGGAGTAGTGGCTCCTACAATGAGCAGTTCTTC. It specifies CASSFATSGSSGSYNEQFF.